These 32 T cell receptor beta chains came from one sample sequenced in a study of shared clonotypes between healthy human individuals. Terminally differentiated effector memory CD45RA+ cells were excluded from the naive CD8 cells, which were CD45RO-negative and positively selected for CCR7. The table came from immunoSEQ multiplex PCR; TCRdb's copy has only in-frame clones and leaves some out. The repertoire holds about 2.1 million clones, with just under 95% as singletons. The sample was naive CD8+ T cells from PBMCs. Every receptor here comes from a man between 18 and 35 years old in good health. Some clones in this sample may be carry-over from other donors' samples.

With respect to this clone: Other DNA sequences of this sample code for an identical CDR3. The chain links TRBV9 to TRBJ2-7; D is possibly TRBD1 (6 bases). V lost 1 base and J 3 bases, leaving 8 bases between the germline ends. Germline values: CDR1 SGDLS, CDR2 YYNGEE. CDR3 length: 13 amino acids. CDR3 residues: CASSVTTGYEQYF. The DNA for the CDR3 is TGTGCCAGCAGCGTAACGACAGGCTACGAGCAGTACTTC.

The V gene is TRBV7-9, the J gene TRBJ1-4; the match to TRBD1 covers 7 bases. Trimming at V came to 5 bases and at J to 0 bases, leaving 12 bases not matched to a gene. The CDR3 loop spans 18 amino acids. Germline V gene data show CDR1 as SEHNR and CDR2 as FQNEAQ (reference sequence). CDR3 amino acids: CASSRSTQGPTTNEKLFF. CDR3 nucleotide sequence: TGTGCCAGCAGCAGGTCGACACAGGGGCCCACAACTAATGAAAAACTGTTTTTT.

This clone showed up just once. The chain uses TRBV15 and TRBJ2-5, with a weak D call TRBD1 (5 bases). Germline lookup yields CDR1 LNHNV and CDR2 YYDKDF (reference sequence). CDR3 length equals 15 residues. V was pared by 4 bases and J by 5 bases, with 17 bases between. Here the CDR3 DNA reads TGTGCCACCAGCAACAGGCACGAAATGGGGGAGACCCAGTACTTC. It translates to CATSNRHEMGETQYF.

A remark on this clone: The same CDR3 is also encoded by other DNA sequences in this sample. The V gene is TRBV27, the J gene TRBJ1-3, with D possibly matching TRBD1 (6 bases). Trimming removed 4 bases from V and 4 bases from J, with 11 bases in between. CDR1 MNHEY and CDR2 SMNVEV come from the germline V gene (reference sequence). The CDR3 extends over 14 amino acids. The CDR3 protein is CASSWGGPGNTIYF. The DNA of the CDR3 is TGTGCCAGCAGTTGGGGGGGCCCCGGAAACACCATATATTTT.

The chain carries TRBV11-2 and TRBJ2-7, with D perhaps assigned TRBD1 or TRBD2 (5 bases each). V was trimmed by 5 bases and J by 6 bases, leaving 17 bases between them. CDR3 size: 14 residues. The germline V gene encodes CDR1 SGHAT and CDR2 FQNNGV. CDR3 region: CASSRVGEFSEQYF. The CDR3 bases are TGTGCCAGCAGCCGCGTGGGGGAGTTCTCCGAGCAGTACTTC.

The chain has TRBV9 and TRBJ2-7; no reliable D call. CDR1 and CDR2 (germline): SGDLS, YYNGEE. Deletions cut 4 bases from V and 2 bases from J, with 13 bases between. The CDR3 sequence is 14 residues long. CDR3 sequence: CASSPPALPYEQYF. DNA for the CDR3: TGTGCCAGCAGCCCTCCAGCGCTCCCCTACGAGCAGTACTTC. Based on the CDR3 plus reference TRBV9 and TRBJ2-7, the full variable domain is DSGVTQTPKHLITATGQRVTLRCSPRSGDLSVYWYQQSLDQGLQFLIQYYNGEERAKGNILERFSAQQFPDLHSELNLSSLELGDSALYFCASSPPALPYEQYFGPGTRLTVT.

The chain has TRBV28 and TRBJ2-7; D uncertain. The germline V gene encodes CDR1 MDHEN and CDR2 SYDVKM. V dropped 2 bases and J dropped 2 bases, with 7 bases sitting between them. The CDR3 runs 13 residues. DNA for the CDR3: TGTGCCAGCAGTTTACAGGCAGCCTACGAGCAGTACTTC. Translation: CASSLQAAYEQYF.

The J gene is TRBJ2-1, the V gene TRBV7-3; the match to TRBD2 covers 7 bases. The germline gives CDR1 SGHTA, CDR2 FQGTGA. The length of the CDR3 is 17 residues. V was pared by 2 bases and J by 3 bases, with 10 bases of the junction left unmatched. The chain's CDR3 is CASSLCSPREFYNEQFF. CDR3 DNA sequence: TGTGCCAGCAGCTTATGTTCCCCGCGGGAGTTCTACAATGAGCAGTTCTTC.

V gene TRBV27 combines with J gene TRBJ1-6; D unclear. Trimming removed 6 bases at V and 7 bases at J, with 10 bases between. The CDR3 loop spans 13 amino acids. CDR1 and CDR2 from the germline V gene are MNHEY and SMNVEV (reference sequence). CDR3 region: CASSLMGNSPLHF. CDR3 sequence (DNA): TGTGCCAGCAGCCTTATGGGAAATTCACCCCTCCACTTT.

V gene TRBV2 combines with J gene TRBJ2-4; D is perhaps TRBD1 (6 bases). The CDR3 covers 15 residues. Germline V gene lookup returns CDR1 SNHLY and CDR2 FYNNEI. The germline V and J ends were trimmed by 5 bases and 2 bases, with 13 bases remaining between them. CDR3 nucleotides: TGTGCCAGCAGTCAAGGACAGTCCACCAAAAACATTCAGTACTTC. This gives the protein CASSQGQSTKNIQYF.

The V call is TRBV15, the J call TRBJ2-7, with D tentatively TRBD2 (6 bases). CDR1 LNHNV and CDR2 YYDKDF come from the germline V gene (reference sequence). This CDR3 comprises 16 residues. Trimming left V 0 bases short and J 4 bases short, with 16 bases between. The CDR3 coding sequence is TGTGCCACCAGCAGAGATTCGGCGAGGGGAGGATACGAGCAGTACTTC. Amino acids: CATSRDSARGGYEQYF.

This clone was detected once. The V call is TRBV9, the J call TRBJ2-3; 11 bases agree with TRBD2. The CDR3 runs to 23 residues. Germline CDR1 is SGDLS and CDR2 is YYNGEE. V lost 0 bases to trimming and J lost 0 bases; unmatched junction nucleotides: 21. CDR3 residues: CASSVEGSEGLAERGTSTDTQYF. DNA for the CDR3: TGTGCCAGCAGCGTAGAGGGTTCGGAGGGACTAGCGGAGAGAGGAACTAGCACAGATACGCAGTATTTT.

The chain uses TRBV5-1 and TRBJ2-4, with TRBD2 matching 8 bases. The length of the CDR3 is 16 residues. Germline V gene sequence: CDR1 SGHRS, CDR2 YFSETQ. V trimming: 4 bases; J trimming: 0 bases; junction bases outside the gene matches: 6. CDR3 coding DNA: TGCGCCAGCAGCGAGACTAGCGCCTTAGCCAAAAACATTCAGTACTTC. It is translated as CASSETSALAKNIQYF.

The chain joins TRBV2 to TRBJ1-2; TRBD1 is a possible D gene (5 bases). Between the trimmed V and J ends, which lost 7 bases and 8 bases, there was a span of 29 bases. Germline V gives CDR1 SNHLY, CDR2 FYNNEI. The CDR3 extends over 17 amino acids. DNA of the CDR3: TGTGCCAGCACTTCGGGCAGGGAGGTGAGCTGGTCGAACGGCTACACCTTC. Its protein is CASTSGREVSWSNGYTF. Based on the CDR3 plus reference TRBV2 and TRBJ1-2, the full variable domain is EPEVTQTPSHQVTQMGQEVILRCVPISNHLYFYWYRQILGQKVEFLVSFYNNEISEKSEIFDDQFSVERPDGSNFTLKIRSTKLEDSAMYFCASTSGREVSWSNGYTFGSGTRLTVV.

The CDR3 bases are TGCAGCGGGGGCACGCCCGGAGGCTATGGCTACACCTTC. This translates into CSGGTPGGYGYTF. The chain employs TRBV29-1 and TRBJ1-2; possible D gene TRBD1, 5 bases. In germline, CDR1 is SQVTM, CDR2 ANQGSEA. Between the trimmed V and J ends, which lost 7 bases and 4 bases, there was a span of 16 bases. This CDR3 has 13 amino acids.

In DNA, the CDR3 is TGTGCCAGCTCAGTAGGGGGCTCGGGCTACAATGAGCAGTTCTTC. It specifies CASSVGGSGYNEQFF. This chain connects TRBV18 to TRBJ2-1; 7 bases map to TRBD1. V lost 5 bases, J lost 3 bases, and 7 bases stayed unmatched. Germline V lookup: CDR1 KGHSH, CDR2 LQKENI. There are 15 residues in the CDR3.

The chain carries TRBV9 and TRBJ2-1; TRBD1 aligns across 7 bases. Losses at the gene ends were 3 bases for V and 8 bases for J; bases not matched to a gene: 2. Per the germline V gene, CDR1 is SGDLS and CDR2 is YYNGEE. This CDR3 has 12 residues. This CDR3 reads CASSATGDEQFF. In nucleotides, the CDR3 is TGTGCCAGCAGCGCCACAGGGGATGAGCAGTTCTTC.

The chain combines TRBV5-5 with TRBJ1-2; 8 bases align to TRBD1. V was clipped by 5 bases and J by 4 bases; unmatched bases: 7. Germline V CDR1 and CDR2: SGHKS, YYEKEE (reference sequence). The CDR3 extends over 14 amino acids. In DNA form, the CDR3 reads TGTGCCAGCAGTTTTGGACAGGGCGGCTATGGCTACACCTTC. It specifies CASSFGQGGYGYTF.

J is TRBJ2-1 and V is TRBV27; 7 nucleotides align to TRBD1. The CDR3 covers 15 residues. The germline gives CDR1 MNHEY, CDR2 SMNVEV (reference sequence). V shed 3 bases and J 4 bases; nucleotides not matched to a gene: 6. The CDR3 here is CASSLGQIAYNEQFF. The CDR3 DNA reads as TGTGCCAGCAGTTTGGGACAGATAGCATACAATGAGCAGTTCTTC.

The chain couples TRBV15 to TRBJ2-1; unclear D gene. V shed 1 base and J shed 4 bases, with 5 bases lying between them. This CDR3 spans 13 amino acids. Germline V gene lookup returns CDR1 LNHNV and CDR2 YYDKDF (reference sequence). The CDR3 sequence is CATSRAYYNEQFF. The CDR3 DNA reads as TGTGCCACCAGCAGAGCATATTACAATGAGCAGTTCTTC.

CDR3 nucleotide sequence: TGTGCCAGTAGTTATAGACTAGCGGGATGGGAGCAGTACTTC. Translating gives CASSYRLAGWEQYF. This chain links TRBV19 with TRBJ2-7; 11 nucleotides match TRBD2. Trimming cost V 5 bases and J 7 bases; bases outside gene matches: 7. The germline V gene encodes CDR1 LNHDA and CDR2 SQIVND (reference sequence). The CDR3 consists of 14 residues.

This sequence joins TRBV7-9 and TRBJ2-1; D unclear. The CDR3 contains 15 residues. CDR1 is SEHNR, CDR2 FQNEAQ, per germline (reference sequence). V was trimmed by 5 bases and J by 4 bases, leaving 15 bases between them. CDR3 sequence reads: CASSLESARYNEQFF. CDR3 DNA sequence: TGTGCCAGCAGCCTGGAGTCTGCGAGATACAATGAGCAGTTCTTC.

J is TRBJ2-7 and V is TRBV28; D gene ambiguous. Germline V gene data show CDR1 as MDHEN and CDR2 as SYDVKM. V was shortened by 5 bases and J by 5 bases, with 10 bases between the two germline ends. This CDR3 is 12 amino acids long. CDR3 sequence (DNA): TGTGCCAGCAGTCTCCCAGTGGACGAGCAGTACTTC. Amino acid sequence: CASSLPVDEQYF.

The CDR3 region has the DNA TGTGCCAGCAGTTGGAAAGGGACAGATACGCAGTATTTT. Translating gives CASSWKGTDTQYF. The V gene is TRBV6-5, the J gene TRBJ2-3; D not certain. Trimming shortened V by 4 bases and J by 3 bases, and 8 bases separated the two germline ends. The CDR3 sequence is 13 residues long. The V gene's germline CDR1 is MNHEY and CDR2 SVGAGI.

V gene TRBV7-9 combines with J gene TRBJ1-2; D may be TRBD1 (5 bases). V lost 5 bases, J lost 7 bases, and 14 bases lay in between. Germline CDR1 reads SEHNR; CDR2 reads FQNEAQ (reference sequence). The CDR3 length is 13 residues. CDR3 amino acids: CASSPDRTSGYTF. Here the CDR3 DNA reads TGTGCCAGCAGCCCTGACAGAACAAGTGGCTACACCTTC.

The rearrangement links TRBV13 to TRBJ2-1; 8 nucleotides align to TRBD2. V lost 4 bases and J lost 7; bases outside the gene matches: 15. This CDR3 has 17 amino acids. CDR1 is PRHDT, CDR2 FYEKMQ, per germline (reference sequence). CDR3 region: CASSSPEARGGRNEQFF. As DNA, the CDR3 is TGTGCCAGCAGCTCTCCGGAGGCACGGGGGGGTAGAAATGAGCAGTTCTTC.

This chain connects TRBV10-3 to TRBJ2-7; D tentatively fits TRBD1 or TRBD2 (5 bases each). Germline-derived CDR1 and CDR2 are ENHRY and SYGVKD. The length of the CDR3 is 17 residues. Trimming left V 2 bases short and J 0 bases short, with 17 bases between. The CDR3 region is CAISEEGTAQSSYEQYF. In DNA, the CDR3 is TGTGCCATCAGTGAGGAGGGGACGGCCCAGAGCTCCTACGAGCAGTACTTC.

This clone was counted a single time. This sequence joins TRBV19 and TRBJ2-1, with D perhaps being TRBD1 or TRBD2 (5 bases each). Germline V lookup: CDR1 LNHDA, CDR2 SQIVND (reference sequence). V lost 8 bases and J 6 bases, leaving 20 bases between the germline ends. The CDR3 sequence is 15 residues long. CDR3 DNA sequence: TGTGCCAGTTCGACGGGACCTAGGTACGGCAATGAGCAGTTCTTC. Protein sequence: CASSTGPRYGNEQFF.

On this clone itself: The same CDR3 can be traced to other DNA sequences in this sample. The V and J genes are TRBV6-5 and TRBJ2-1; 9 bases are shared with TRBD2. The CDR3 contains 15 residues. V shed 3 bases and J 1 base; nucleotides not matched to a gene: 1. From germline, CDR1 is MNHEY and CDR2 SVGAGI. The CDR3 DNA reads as TGTGCCAGCAGTTATAGCGGGAGTTCCTACAATGAGCAGTTCTTC. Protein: CASSYSGSSYNEQFF.

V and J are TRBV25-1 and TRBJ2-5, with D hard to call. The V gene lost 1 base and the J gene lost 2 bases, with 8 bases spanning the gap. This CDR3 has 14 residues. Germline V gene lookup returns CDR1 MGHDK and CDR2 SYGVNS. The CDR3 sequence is CASSELPRQETQYF. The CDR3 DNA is TGTGCCAGCAGTGAATTGCCACGACAAGAGACCCAGTACTTC. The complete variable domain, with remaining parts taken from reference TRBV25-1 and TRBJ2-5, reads EADIYQTPRYLVIGTGKKITLECSQTMGHDKMYWYQQDPGMELHLIHYSYGVNSTEKGDLSSESTVSRIRTEHFPLTLESARPSHTSQYLCASSELPRQETQYFGPGTRLLVL.

The CDR3 is CASSDPREGFPRGGYNEQFF. DNA for the CDR3: TGTGCCAGCAGCGACCCGAGGGAGGGATTTCCCCGGGGAGGATACAATGAGCAGTTCTTC. This rearrangement joins TRBV9 to TRBJ2-1; 7 nucleotides match TRBD2. CDR1 SGDLS and CDR2 YYNGEE come from the germline V gene. The V and J ends lost 3 bases and 4 bases, in that order; junction bases with no gene match: 22. The CDR3 is 20 amino acids.

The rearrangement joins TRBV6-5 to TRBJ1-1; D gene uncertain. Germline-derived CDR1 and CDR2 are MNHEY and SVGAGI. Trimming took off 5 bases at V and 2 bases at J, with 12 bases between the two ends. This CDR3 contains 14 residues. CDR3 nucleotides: TGTGCCAGCAGTCCCTTGGAGATTAACACTGAAGCTTTCTTT. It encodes CASSPLEINTEAFF.